This T cell receptor (beta chain) was retrieved from a study of OX40 agonist ivuxolimab in advanced cancers. Overall study: Patients got intravenous ivuxolimab at 0.01 to 10 mg/kg every 2 weeks. Findings and limits, study-wide: In general, CD8+ T cells held more expanded clones than CD4+ did, on average.

The germline gives CDR1 LNHDA, CDR2 SQIVND (reference sequence). With 3 bases removed from V and 6 bases from J, the gap between germline ends came to 10 bases. CDR3 length: 13 amino acids. Note on this clone: Antigen: not known.

Produced via immunoSEQ multiplex PCR; TCRdb's table is partial and in-frame only. This table holds more than 60,000 clones, around 87% found once. Patients were ruled out by autoimmune disease history or systemic immunosuppression. The sequencing here drew on CD4+ or CD8+ T cells sorted from blood, taken in a trial of the OX40 agonist ivuxolimab. The J gene is TRBJ2-3, the V gene TRBV19, with D maybe TRBD2 (6 bases). The sequence was collected from an adult with an advanced solid tumor such as melanoma, head and neck, liver or kidney cancer. The CDR3 sequence: CASSIGGRDTQYF. The CDR3 DNA reads TGTGCCAGTAGTATCGGGGGAAGGGATACGCAGTATTTT.